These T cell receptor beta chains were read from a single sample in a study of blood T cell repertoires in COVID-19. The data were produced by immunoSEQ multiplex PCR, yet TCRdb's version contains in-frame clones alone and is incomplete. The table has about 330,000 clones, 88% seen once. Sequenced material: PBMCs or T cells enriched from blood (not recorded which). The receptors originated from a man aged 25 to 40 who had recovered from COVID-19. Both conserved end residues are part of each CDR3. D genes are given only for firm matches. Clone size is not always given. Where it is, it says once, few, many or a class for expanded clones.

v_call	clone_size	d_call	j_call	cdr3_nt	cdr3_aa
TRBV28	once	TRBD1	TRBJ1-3	TGTGCCAGCAGTACACCGACAGGGCCCTACCCAGGAAACACCATATATTTT	CASSTPTGPYPGNTIYF
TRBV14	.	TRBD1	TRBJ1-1	TGTGCCAGCAGCCCCTGGACAGGGGAGGGGACTGAAGCTTTCTTT	CASSPWTGEGTEAFF
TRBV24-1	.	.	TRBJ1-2	TGTGCCACCAGTGACCTTTACTATGGCTACACCTTC	CATSDLYYGYTF
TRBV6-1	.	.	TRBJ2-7	TGTGCCAGCAGTGAAGCGCAGCGGGCCTCCTACGAGCAGTACTTC	CASSEAQRASYEQYF
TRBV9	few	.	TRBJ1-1	TGTGCCAGCAGCCAGGGCCAGAACACTGAAGCTTTCTTT	CASSQGQNTEAFF
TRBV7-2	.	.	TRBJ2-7	TGTGCCAGCAGCCCCGCGGGCCTGCCCTACGAGCAGTACTTC	CASSPAGLPYEQYF
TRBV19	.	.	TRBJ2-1	TGTGCCAGAGCTAAGAGGCCCCTCTCCTACAATGAGCAGTTCTTC	CARAKRPLSYNEQFF
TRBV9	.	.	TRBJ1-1	TGTGCCAGCAGCGTAGACCCGAATTCGAGAGTTCTGAACACTGAAGCTTTCTTT	CASSVDPNSRVLNTEAFF
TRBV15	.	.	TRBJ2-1	TGTGCCACCAGCAGAGATTCTCGGGGGGCGGGGAGCAATGAGCAGTTCTTC	CATSRDSRGAGSNEQFF
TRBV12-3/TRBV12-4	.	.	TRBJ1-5	TGTGCCAGCAGTAGAGCAACCCAGCCCCAGCATTTT	CASSRATQPQHF
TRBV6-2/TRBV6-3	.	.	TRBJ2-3	TGTGCCAGCAGTTACGTTCTAGTGCAAGATACGCAGTATTTT	CASSYVLVQDTQYF
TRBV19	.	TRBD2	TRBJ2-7	TGTGCCAGTAGTGAGCGGGGGAATCTCCACGAGCAGTACTTC	CASSERGNLHEQYF
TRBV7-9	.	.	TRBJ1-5	TGTGCCAGCAGCCCCTCGGCAGGTAGCAATCAGCCCCAGCATTTT	CASSPSAGSNQPQHF
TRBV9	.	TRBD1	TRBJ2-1	TGTGCCAGCAGCGGCGGGACAGGGGACAATGAGCAGTTCTTC	CASSGGTGDNEQFF
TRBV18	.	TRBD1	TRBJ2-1	TGTGCCAGCTCACCGGGACAGGGGGGTTACAATGAGCAGTTCTTC	CASSPGQGGYNEQFF
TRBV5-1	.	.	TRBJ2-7	TGCGCCAGCAGCTTTCGCAGGGAACCTACCTACGAGCAGTACTTC	CASSFRREPTYEQYF